The 6 T cell receptor beta chains given below trace back to one sample, sequenced in a study of T cells in women clearing cervical HPV infection. TCRdb's table, derived via immunoSEQ multiplex PCR, lists solely in-frame clones and lacks some. The specimen's table records about 39,000 clones. The sequencing sample was made of blood buffy coat. The receptors here all came from a woman aged 18 to 69 with a cervical HPV16 infection that either progressed to CIN3+ or cleared (not recorded which).

Details on this clone: The CDR3 end lies 3 residues beyond the end of the read and is filled in from the germline J gene. The chain joins TRBV2 to TRBJ2-1; TRBD2 is a possible D gene (7 bases). The CDR3 length is 15 residues. V lost 3 bases to trimming and J lost 1 base, with 10 bases between them. From germline, CDR1 is SNHLY and CDR2 FYNNEI. Here the CDR3 reads CASSDRGASYNEQFF. CDR3 DNA, as far as it was read: TGTGCCAGCAGTGATCGGGGGGCGTCCTACAATGAG.

With regard to this clone: The read falls 3 residues short of the CDR3 end, and the missing part is taken from the germline J gene. The chain is built from TRBV5-5 and TRBJ1-6, with D maybe TRBD1 (5 bases). Looked up from germline, CDR1 is SGHKS and CDR2 is YYEKEE (reference sequence). Trimming shortened V by 3 bases and J by 9 bases, and 16 bases separated the two germline ends. CDR3 length: 15 residues. The part of the CDR3 DNA that was read is TGTGCCAGCAGCTCAGAAAGACAGTGGGGTTCACCC. This translates into CASSSERQWGSP. The full CDR3 reads CASSSERQWGSPLHF.

To note about this clone: Sequencing ends 3 residues short of the CDR3 end; the germline J gene provides the rest. The chain employs TRBV6-2 or TRBV6-3 and TRBJ2-5, with 11 bases identical to TRBD2. Germline-derived CDR1 and CDR2 are MNHEY and SVGEGT. This CDR3 contains 17 residues. V was clipped by 2 bases and J by 5 bases; unmatched bases: 10. CDR3: CASSYELAGEFSETQYF. Incomplete CDR3 DNA: TGTGCCAGCAGTTACGAACTAGCGGGGGAGTTTAGTGAGACC.

With regard to this clone: The read gets to within 3 residues of the CDR3 end, and the germline J gene fills in the rest. The chain is built from TRBV12-3 or TRBV12-4 and TRBJ1-1, with a tentative D call TRBD1 (6 bases). The CDR3 extends over 12 amino acids. V was cut by 6 bases and J by 5 bases, with 10 bases left in between. The covered CDR3 bases are TGTGCCAGCAGGATAGGGGGAACTGAA. As protein: CASRIGGTE. The complete CDR3 sequence is CASRIGGTEAFF.

In regard to this clone: The read is 3 residues too short to cover the CDR3 end, so that end is filled in from the germline J gene. This sequence joins TRBV5-1 and TRBJ1-5; the D gene is possibly TRBD1 (5 bases). CDR1 SGHRS and CDR2 YFSETQ come from the germline V gene. CDR3 length: 16 residues. V was shortened by 0 bases and J by 0 bases, with 10 bases between the two germline ends. CDR3: CASSLGVRGSNQPQHF. Incomplete CDR3 DNA: TGCGCCAGCAGCTTGGGGGTGAGGGGTAGCAATCAGCCC.

As for this clone: The DNA ends 3 residues before the CDR3 does, and the rest of the CDR3 is filled in from the germline J gene. The gene calls are TRBV2 and TRBJ2-5, with a weak D call TRBD2 (5 bases). CDR3 length equals 14 residues. The V gene lost 4 bases and the J gene lost 4 bases, with 13 bases spanning the gap. Germline V CDR1 and CDR2: SNHLY, FYNNEI. The CDR3 DNA, read in part, is TGTGCCAGCAGTGGGACGCTAGCCACAGAGACC. This codes for CASSGTLATET. The CDR3, in full, reads CASSGTLATETQYF.